Listed below are T cell receptor beta chains from one sample, sequenced in a study of cytomegalovirus exposure and HLA in healthy donors. Using immunoSEQ multiplex PCR, the repertoire was profiled, and TCRdb retains in-frame clones only, with some absent. Of some 84,000 clones listed, roughly 90% are singletons. The source material was PBMCs. The receptors originated from a man aged 25 to 40 in good health and CMV-seronegative. Both conserved end residues are part of each CDR3. A D gene is named only where the DNA matches it firmly. The size field is filled for only some rows; it gives once, few, many or a size class.

.,.,TRBV11-3,TRBJ1-1,CASSLGGTNTEAFF,TGTGCCAGCAGCTTAGGGGGCACGAACACTGAAGCTTTCTTT
.,.,TRBV6-4,TRBJ1-3,CASSMGGPGNTIYF,TGTGCCAGCAGTATGGGGGGGCCTGGAAACACCATATATTTT
.,.,TRBV28,TRBJ1-5,CASSSGNQPQHF,TGTGCCAGCAGTTCAGGGAATCAGCCCCAGCATTTT
.,TRBD1,TRBV28,TRBJ1-5,CASRTGTGGGVQPQHF,TGTGCCAGCAGGACCGGGACAGGGGGCGGTGTTCAGCCCCAGCATTTT
once,TRBD2,TRBV7-8,TRBJ2-3,CASSRTSPDTQYF,TGTGCCAGCAGCCGGACTAGCCCGGATACGCAGTATTTT
.,.,TRBV18,TRBJ1-5,CASSSGLDNQPQHF,TGTGCCAGCTCATCAGGTCTTGATAATCAGCCCCAGCATTTT
.,TRBD1,TRBV19,TRBJ1-3,CASSRGQGPQFSGNTIYF,TGTGCCAGTAGTCGTGGACAGGGTCCTCAATTCTCTGGAAACACCATATATTTT
.,TRBD2,TRBV11-2,TRBJ2-1,CASSTQGLAGGYEQFF,TGTGCCAGCAGCACCCAAGGACTAGCGGGGGGTTATGAGCAGTTCTTC
.,.,TRBV5-4,TRBJ1-6,CASSLGTGGDSPLHF,TGTGCCAGCAGCTTGGGGACGGGAGGGGATTCACCCCTCCACTTT
.,TRBD1,TRBV6-1,TRBJ1-4,CASSRQGAEKLFF,TGTGCCAGCTCAAGACAGGGGGCTGAAAAACTGTTTTTT
.,.,TRBV7-2,TRBJ2-7,CASSLLSGYEQYF,TGTGCCAGCAGCTTACTGTCAGGGTACGAGCAGTACTTC
.,.,TRBV11-2,TRBJ1-6,CASSGFTPQKSSPLHF,TGTGCCAGCAGTGGTTTCACACCCCAAAAAAGTTCACCCCTCCACTTT
.,TRBD2,TRBV7-6,TRBJ2-1,CASSLETSGHNEQFF,TGTGCCAGCAGCTTAGAGACTAGCGGACACAATGAGCAGTTCTTC
.,TRBD1,TRBV18,TRBJ1-2,CASAQGQGYGYTF,TGTGCCAGCGCGCAAGGACAGGGTTATGGCTACACCTTC
.,TRBD1,TRBV10-2,TRBJ1-6,CASSTGTDNSPLHF,TGCGCCAGCAGTACCGGGACAGATAATTCACCCCTCCACTTT
.,TRBD1,TRBV10-3,TRBJ2-1,CAISMDRGVDNEQFF,TGTGCCATCAGTATGGACAGGGGAGTCGACAATGAGCAGTTCTTC
.,.,TRBV30,TRBJ1-4,CAWSRRGTGFTNEKLFF,TGTGCCTGGAGCCGAAGGGGAACAGGGTTCACTAATGAAAAACTGTTTTTT